The present TCR beta chain was sequenced within a study of T-cell reconstitution after alpha-beta-depleted transplantation in children. Preparation of the TCRbeta library involved a method that used unique molecular identifiers. MiXCR, run by TCRdb on the PCR reads, gives a single entry per CDR3 protein. The sample gives 20,000 to 25,000 distinct CDR3 sequences, about a tenth of which show up once; around a quarter is in the top ten. V was clipped by 0 bases and J by 7 bases, with 9 bases between them. The CDR3 is 12 amino acids. Germline CDR1 is DFQATT and CDR2 is SNEGSKA (reference sequence). There are many counts of this clonotype.

The chain carries TRBV20-1 and TRBJ1-2; D might be TRBD1 (5 bases). The TCR originated in a human donor who donated a stem cell graft to a child with chronic granulomatous disease. This specimen consisted of PBMCs from the stem cell graft donor, obtained from the stem cell graft. This chain's CDR3 is CSARDPGVGYTF. CDR3 in DNA: TGCAGTGCTAGAGACCCGGGGGTTGGCTACACCTTC.